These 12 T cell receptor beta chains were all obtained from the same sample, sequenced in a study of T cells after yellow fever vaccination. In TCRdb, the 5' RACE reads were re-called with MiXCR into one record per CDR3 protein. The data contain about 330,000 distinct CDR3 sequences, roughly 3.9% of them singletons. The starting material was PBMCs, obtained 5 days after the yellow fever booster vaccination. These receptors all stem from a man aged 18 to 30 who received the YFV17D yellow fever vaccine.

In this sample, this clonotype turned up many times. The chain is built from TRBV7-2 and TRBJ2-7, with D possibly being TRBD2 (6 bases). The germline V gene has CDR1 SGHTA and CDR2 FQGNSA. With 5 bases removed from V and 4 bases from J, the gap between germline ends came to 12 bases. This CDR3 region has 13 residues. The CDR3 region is CASSPNSGYEQYF. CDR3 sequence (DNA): TGTGCCAGCAGCCCTAATAGCGGTTACGAGCAGTACTTC.

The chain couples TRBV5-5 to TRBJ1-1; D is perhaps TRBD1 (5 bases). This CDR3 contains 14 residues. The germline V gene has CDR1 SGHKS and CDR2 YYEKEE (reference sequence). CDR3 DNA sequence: TGTATCGACCGCAGGGACCTGGCGAACACTGAAGCTTTCTTT. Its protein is CIDRRDLANTEAFF.

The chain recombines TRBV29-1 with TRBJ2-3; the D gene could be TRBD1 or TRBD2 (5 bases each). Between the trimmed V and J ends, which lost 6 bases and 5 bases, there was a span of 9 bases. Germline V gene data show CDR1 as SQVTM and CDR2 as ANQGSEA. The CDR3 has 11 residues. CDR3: CSVGTQDTQYF. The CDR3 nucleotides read TGCAGCGTCGGGACCCAAGATACGCAGTATTTT.

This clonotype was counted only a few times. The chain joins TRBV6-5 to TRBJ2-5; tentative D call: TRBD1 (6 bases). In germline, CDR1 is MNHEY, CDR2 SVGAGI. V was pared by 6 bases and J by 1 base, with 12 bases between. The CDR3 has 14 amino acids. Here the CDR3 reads CASRPSGVQETQYF. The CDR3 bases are TGTGCCAGCAGACCCTCAGGGGTCCAAGAGACCCAGTACTTC.

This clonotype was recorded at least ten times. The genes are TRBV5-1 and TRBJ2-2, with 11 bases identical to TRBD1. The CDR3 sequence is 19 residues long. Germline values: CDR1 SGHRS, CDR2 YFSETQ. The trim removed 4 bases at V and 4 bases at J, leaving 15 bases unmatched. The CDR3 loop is CASSPNPDRGLGGTGELFF. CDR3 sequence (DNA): TGCGCCAGCAGCCCTAACCCGGACAGGGGGCTAGGCGGCACCGGGGAGCTGTTTTTT.

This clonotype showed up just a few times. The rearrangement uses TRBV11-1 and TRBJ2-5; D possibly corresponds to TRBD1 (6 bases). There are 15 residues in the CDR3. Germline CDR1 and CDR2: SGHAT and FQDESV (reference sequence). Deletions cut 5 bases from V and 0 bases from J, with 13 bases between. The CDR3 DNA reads TGTGCCAGCAGCAGACAAACAGGGTACCAAGAGACCCAGTACTTC. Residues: CASSRQTGYQETQYF.

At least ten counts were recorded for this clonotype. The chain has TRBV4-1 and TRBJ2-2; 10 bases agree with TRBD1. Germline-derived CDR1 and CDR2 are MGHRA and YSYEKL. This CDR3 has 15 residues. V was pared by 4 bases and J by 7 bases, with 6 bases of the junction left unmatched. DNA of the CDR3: TGCGCCAGCAGCCGACAGGGGGCGCCAGGCGGGGAGCTGTTTTTT. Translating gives CASSRQGAPGGELFF.

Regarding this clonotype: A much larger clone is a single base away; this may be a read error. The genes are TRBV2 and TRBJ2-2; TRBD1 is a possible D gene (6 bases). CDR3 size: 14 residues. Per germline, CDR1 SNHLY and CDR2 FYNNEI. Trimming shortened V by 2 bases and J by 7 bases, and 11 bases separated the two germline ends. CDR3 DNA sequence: TGTGCCAGCAGTGAAACAGGGATCCACGGGGAGCTGTTTTTT. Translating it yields CASSETGIHGELFF.

CDR3 coding DNA: TGTGCCAGCAGCCAAGGGCAGGGAGGGATAAGTGAGCAGTTCTTC. Its translation: CASSQGQGGISEQFF. The rearrangement links TRBV4-2 to TRBJ2-1, with 7 nucleotides matching TRBD2. The CDR3 loop spans 15 amino acids. Trimming took 1 base from V and 9 from J; bases not matched to a gene: 9. CDR1 LGHNA and CDR2 YNFKEQ come from the germline V gene.

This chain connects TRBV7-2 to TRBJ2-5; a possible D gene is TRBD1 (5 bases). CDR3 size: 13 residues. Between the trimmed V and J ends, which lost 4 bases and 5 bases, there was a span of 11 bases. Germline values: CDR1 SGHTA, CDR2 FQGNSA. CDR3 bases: TGTGCCAGCAGCTCACAGGTTACGGAGACCCAGTACTTC. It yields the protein CASSSQVTETQYF.

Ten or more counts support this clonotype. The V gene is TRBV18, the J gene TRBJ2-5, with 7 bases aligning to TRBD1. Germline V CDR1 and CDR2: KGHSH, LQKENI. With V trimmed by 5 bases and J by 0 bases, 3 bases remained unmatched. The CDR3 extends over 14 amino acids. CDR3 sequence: CASSVQGDQETQYF. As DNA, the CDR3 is TGTGCCAGCTCAGTGCAGGGGGACCAAGAGACCCAGTACTTC. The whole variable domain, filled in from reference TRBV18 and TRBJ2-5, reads NAGVMQNPRHLVRRRGQEARLRCSPMKGHSHVYWYRQLPEEGLKFMVYLQKENIIDESGMPKERFSAEFPKEGPSILRIQQVVRGDSAAYFCASSVQGDQETQYFGPGTRLLVL.

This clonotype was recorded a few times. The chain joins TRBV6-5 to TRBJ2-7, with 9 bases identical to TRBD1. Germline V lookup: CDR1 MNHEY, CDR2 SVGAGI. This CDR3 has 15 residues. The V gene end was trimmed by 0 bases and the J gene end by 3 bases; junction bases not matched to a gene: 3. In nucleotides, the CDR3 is TGTGCCAGCAGTTACTCGCTGGACAGGGGCTACGAGCAGTACTTC. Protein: CASSYSLDRGYEQYF.